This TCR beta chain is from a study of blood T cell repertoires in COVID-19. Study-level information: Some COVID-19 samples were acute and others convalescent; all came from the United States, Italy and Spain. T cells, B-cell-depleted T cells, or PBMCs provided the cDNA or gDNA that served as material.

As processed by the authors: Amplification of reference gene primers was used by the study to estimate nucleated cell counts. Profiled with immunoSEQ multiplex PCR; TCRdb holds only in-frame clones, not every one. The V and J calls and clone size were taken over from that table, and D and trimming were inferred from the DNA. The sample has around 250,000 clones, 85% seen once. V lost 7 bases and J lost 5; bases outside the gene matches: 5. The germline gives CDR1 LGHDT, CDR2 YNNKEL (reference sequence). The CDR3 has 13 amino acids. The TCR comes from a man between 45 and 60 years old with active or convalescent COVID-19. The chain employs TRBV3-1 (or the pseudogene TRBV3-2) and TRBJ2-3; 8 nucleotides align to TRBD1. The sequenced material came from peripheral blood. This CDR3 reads CASNIQGVDTQYF. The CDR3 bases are TGTGCCAGCAACATACAGGGGGTAGATACGCAGTATTTT.